This T cell receptor beta chain was sequenced for a study of cytomegalovirus exposure and HLA in healthy donors. As for the study in general: In a later analysis, the 110 or so validation repertoires were reported to have used the same platform as the roughly 700 first-cohort repertoires. Whole-study findings and limits: The study listed around 150 cytomegalovirus-associated TCR beta chains. A few chains linked to CMV were shown in vitro to be specific for CMV antigens.

This clone has more than one count but fewer than ten. What it binds is not known. The germline gives CDR1 LNHDA, CDR2 SQIVND (reference sequence). The CDR3 is 15 residues long. V lost 5 bases, J lost 7 bases, and 6 bases stayed unmatched. This table comes from immunoSEQ multiplex PCR, and its TCRdb copy is limited to in-frame clones, with some not included. Here the sample spans some 260,000 clones, 90% being singletons. The rearrangement links TRBV19 to TRBJ2-6, with 9 positions matching TRBD1. The clonotype was recovered from a woman younger than 45 in good health and CMV-seronegative. The sequenced sample was PBMCs. For the CDR3, the DNA is TGTGCCAGTAGTTCCCAGGACAGGGGAGCCAACGTCCTGACTTTC. As protein: CASSSQDRGANVLTF.